This T cell receptor beta chain was sequenced for a study of PD-1 blockade in classical Hodgkin lymphoma. Study conclusions and caveats: Significant TCR diversity gains by C4D1 occurred in CD4+ but not CD8+ cells. Whatever underlies the repertoire differences (possibly disease activity or prior therapy) remains undefined. As was reported, newly diagnosed patients showed lower baseline TCR diversity than healthy donors did.

There was relapse after autologous stem cell transplantation in every patient, and there was variation in brentuximab vedotin exposure. Classification of best responses gave complete response, partial response or progressive disease. Here immunoSEQ multiplex PCR was the method, and the copy in TCRdb shows in-frame clones only, minus some. The sample has tens of thousands of clones, 85% to 90% seen once. With regard to this clone: Antigen specificity is unknown.

The V segment lost 3 bases and the J segment 6 bases; nucleotides outside the gene matches: 12. CDR3 size: 17 residues. Germline CDR1 is MGHRA and CDR2 is YSYEKL. The chain joins TRBV4-1 to TRBJ2-3; 10 nucleotides line up with TRBD1. Sequences were derived from peripheral blood mononuclear cells (PBMCs), sampled at baseline. This sequence originates from a human donor with classical Hodgkin lymphoma. The DNA for the CDR3 is TGCGCCAGCAGCCAGCGCCTTGGACAGGGGGGGGAGGATACGCAGTATTTT. It is translated as CASSQRLGQGGEDTQYF.